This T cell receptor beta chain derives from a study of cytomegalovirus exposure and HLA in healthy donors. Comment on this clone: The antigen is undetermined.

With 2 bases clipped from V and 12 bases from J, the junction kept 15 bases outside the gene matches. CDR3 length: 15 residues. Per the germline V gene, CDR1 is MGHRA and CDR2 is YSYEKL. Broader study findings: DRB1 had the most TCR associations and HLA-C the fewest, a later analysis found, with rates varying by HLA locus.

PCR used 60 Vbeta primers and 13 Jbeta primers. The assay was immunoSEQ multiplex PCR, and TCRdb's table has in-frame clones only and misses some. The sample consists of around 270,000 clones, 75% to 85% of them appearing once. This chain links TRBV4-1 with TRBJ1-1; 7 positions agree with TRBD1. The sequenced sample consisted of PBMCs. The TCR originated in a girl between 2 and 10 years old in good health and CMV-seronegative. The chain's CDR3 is CASSQKAYFGTAPFF. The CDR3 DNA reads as TGCGCCAGCAGCCAAAAAGCCTACTTCGGGACAGCCCCTTTCTTT.